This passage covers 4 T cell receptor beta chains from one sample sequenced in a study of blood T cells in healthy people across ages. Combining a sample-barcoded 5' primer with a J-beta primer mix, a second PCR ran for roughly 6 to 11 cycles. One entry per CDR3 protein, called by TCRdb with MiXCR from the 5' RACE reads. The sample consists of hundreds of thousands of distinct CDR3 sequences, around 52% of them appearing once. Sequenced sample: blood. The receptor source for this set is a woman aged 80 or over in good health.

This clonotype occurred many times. CDR3 region: CASSLVGWSTDTQYF. Here the CDR3 DNA reads TGTGCCAGCAGCCTAGTAGGGTGGAGCACAGATACGCAGTATTTT. J is TRBJ2-3 and V is TRBV7-2; D is ambiguous. This CDR3 comprises 15 residues. Trimming took 5 bases from V and 0 from J, leaving 12 bases between them. In germline, CDR1 is SGHTA, CDR2 FQGNSA.

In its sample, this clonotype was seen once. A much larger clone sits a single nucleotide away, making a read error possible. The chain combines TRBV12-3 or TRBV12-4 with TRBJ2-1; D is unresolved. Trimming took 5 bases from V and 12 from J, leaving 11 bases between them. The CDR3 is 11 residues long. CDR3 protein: CASSLGLAQFF. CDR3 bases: TGTGCCAGCAGTCTAGGCCTTGCGCAGTTCTTC.

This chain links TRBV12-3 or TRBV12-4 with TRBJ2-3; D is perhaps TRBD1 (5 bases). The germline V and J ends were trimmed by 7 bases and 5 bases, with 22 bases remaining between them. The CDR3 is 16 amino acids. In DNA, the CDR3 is TGTGCCAGCACCCTCTCCCGGTCAGGGTTCCAAGATACGCAGTATTTT. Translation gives CASTLSRSGFQDTQYF.

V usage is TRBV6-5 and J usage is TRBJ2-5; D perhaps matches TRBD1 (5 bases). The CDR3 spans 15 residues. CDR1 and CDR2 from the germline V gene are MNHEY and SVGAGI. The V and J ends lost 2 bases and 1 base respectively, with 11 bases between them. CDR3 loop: CASSYSRAFQETQYF. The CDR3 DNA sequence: TGTGCCAGCAGTTACAGCAGGGCCTTCCAAGAGACCCAGTACTTC.